What follows is one TCR beta chain and its context. Possible read error: a much larger clone is one base away. This sample stems from a study of regulatory T cells in long-lasting Graves disease. The ends were cut back, 6 bases at V and 6 bases at J, with 11 bases in the middle. The germline gives CDR1 MNHEY, CDR2 SVGEGT. CDR3 length: 12 residues. Time point described: newly diagnosed GD, antithyroid drugs for less than 3 months. The TCR library used RNA extracted from PBMCs. Libraries of TCR beta came from iRepertoire HTBI primers plus Arm-PCR of CDR3 regions. Original handling: Taken together, the samples had 62 TRBV and approximately 15 TRBJ segments identified. TCRdb reprocessed the multiplex PCR reads with MiXCR, giving one entry per CDR3 protein. The V and J calls here are based on TCRdb, not the publication. The data show some 200,000 distinct CDR3 sequences, with roughly a fifth seen just once and 10% to 15% held by the top ten.

The same sample was also used in a study of T cells in Graves' hyperthyroidism and ophthalmopathy.

The sample consisted of peripheral blood mononuclear cells (PBMCs), taken at new diagnosis, from a patient treated with antithyroid drugs. V gene TRBV6-2 or TRBV6-3 combines with J gene TRBJ1-2; tentatively, D is TRBD1 (5 bases). This sequence originates from a woman aged 30 to 39 with Graves disease. The CDR3 region is CASSHIGDGYTF. The CDR3 DNA reads TGTGCCAGCAGCCATATAGGGGATGGCTACACCTTC.